This passage covers 3 T cell receptor beta chains from one sample sequenced in a study of early T cells in non-severe SARS-CoV-2 infection (dated by TCRdb to about 2021). Library preparation was by 5' RACE. Sequencing used a NextSeq 500. TCRdb took the public reads, trimmed them with fastp at Q25, ran MiXCR for clone calling and kept in-frame beta chains. Rows are combined by CDR3 protein, so each entry shows the most common genes and DNA. The sample yields roughly 43,000 distinct CDR3 sequences; approximately 5.9% were counted once. The ten most abundant clones make up approximately 5.6% of the sample. The sequencing used whole blood, collected at baseline. The receptors were gathered from an adult who was a healthcare worker with PCR-confirmed SARS-CoV-2 infection or an uninfected control (not recorded which).

The chain employs TRBV7-2 and TRBJ2-7; D possibly corresponds to TRBD2 (6 bases). Germline values: CDR1 SGHTA, CDR2 FQGNSA. CDR3 length: 14 amino acids. V lost 1 base and J 3 bases, leaving 10 bases between the germline ends. CDR3 residues: CASSLVRGDYEQYF. The CDR3 DNA reads as TGTGCCAGCAGCTTAGTGCGGGGAGACTACGAGCAGTACTTC. The whole variable domain, remainder taken from reference TRBV7-2 and TRBJ2-7, is GAGVSQSPSNKVTEKGKDVELRCDPISGHTALYWYRQSLGQGLEFLIYFQGNSAPDKSGLPSDRFSAERTGGSVSTLTIQRTQQEDSAVYLCASSLVRGDYEQYFGPGTRLTVT.

There are many counts of this clonotype. The J gene is TRBJ1-5, the V gene TRBV7-9; D remains unclear. Germline CDR1 SEHNR, CDR2 FQNEAQ (reference sequence). The CDR3 runs 15 residues. The V end was cut by 4 bases, the J end by 0 bases, with 10 bases between. The CDR3 sequence: CASSSSLSSNQPQHF. The DNA of the CDR3 is TGTGCCAGCAGCTCCTCACTGAGTAGCAATCAGCCCCAGCATTTT.

The chain carries TRBV7-8 and TRBJ2-7; TRBD1 aligns across 8 bases. Germline V CDR1 and CDR2: SGHVS, FQNEAQ. J was trimmed by 2 bases and V by 7 bases; bases with no gene match: 13. The CDR3 has 16 residues. CDR3 in amino acids: CASNRGSGTGAYEQYF. Here the CDR3 DNA reads TGTGCCAGCAACCGGGGATCAGGGACAGGAGCCTACGAGCAGTACTTC.